This T cell receptor beta chain was obtained from a study of blood T cell repertoires in COVID-19. On the study more broadly: Collection of acute and convalescent COVID-19 samples took place in the United States, Italy and Spain.

Sequenced by immunoSEQ multiplex PCR; TCRdb stores in-frame clones only, minus some. Here the sample spans fewer than 100,000 clones, roughly 85% being singletons. Germline V CDR1 and CDR2: SGHRS, YFSETQ. V was pared by 3 bases and J by 0 bases, with 13 bases between. The CDR3 is 15 amino acids. This clonotype was sampled from a human donor in a cohort sampled during active COVID-19. Material: peripheral blood. V is TRBV5-1 and J is TRBJ2-7, with D possibly matching TRBD1 (6 bases). The CDR3 loop is CASSSQGIGSYEQYF. The DNA for the CDR3 is TGCGCCAGCAGCTCACAGGGAATCGGCTCCTACGAGCAGTACTTC.